A single sample gave rise to the 21 T cell receptor beta chains below, sequenced in a study of OX40 agonist ivuxolimab in advanced cancers. The protocol was immunoSEQ multiplex PCR, while the TCRdb copy is restricted to in-frame clones and leaves out a portion. The table lists some 35,000 clones, 70% to 80% of them singletons. This specimen consisted of CD4+ or CD8+ T cells sorted from blood, obtained in a trial of the OX40 agonist ivuxolimab. The receptors come from an adult with an advanced solid tumor such as melanoma, head and neck, liver or kidney cancer.

CDR3 nucleotides: TGTGCCAGCAGTGAATGGGGAGGGGAGACCCAGTACTTC. Protein product: CASSEWGGETQYF. The chain has TRBV6-1 and TRBJ2-5; 7 bases agree with TRBD2. The CDR3 is 13 residues long. In germline, CDR1 is MNHNS, CDR2 SASEGT. J lost 5 bases, V lost 2 bases, and 2 bases had no gene match.

The chain has TRBV6-6 and TRBJ2-5; D gene ambiguous. The CDR3 is 14 amino acids. V was clipped by 0 bases and J by 7 bases, with 12 bases between them. Per germline, CDR1 MNHNY and CDR2 SVGAGI (reference sequence). The CDR3 here is CASSYSLVLGTQYF. As DNA, the CDR3 is TGTGCCAGCAGTTACTCGTTGGTGTTGGGGACCCAGTACTTC.

In DNA form, the CDR3 reads TGTGCCAGCAGCTCACCCCTCCACTTT. Translating gives CASSSPLHF. The genes are TRBV6-1 and TRBJ1-6; D call uncertain. The germline V and J ends were trimmed by 6 bases and 10 bases, with 1 base remaining between them. The CDR3 contains 9 residues. CDR1 MNHNS and CDR2 SASEGT come from the germline V gene.

The chain uses TRBV4-1 and TRBJ1-4, with 9 bases that match TRBD1. J gave up 5 bases and V 4 bases, and 2 bases lay outside the gene matches. The length of the CDR3 is 14 residues. Germline loops: CDR1 MGHRA, CDR2 YSYEKL. CDR3 nucleotides: TGCGCCAGCAGCCCCGGGACAGGGAATGAAAAACTGTTTTTT. Its translation: CASSPGTGNEKLFF.

The chain carries TRBV6-5 and TRBJ1-6; weak D call: TRBD1 (5 bases). Per the germline V gene, CDR1 is MNHEY and CDR2 is SVGAGI. The CDR3 extends over 14 amino acids. Trimming removed 6 bases at V and 5 bases at J, with 11 bases between. In nucleotides, the CDR3 is TGTGCCAGCAGGCCGACAGCAGATAATTCACCCCTCCACTTT. Translating gives CASRPTADNSPLHF.

The genes are TRBV27 and TRBJ2-2; D is possibly TRBD1 or TRBD2 (5 bases each). CDR1 is MNHEY, CDR2 SMNVEV, per germline (reference sequence). The V end lost 2 bases, the J end lost 1 base, and 8 bases lay between the germline ends. The CDR3 is made up of 15 amino acids. DNA for the CDR3: TGTGCCAGCAGTTTACTTGGGGGGAACACCGGGGAGCTGTTTTTT. Protein product: CASSLLGGNTGELFF.

This clone was recorded once. This chain links TRBV7-3 with TRBJ2-3; 8 positions agree with TRBD2. Germline trimming cut 5 bases from V and 0 bases from J; bases unmatched to any gene: 7. The CDR3 extends over 16 amino acids. Germline-derived CDR1 and CDR2 are SGHTA and FQGTGA. CDR3 nucleotides: TGTGCCAGCAGCCCCCTAGCGGGTTTCAGCACAGATACGCAGTATTTT. Translating it yields CASSPLAGFSTDTQYF.

The genes are TRBV4-1 and TRBJ2-7; the match to TRBD2 covers 9 bases. V lost 4 bases, J lost 1 base, and 8 bases stayed unmatched. CDR1 is MGHRA, CDR2 YSYEKL, per germline. The CDR3 has 16 residues. The CDR3 region is CASSRSGTSISYEQYF. CDR3 sequence (DNA): TGCGCCAGCAGCCGATCCGGGACTAGCATTTCCTACGAGCAGTACTTC.

The gene calls are TRBV10-3 and TRBJ2-7, with TRBD2 matching over 12 bases. Germline V CDR1 and CDR2: ENHRY, SYGVKD. This CDR3 is built from 16 residues. V trimming: 2 bases; J trimming: 4 bases; junction bases outside the gene matches: 6. The DNA of the CDR3 is TGTGCCATCAGTGAGAGGACTAGCGGGGCCCTTTACGAGCAGTACTTC. It codes for CAISERTSGALYEQYF.

The J gene is TRBJ1-1, the V gene TRBV27; D gene ambiguous. Germline V CDR1 and CDR2: MNHEY, SMNVEV (reference sequence). The V and J ends lost 2 bases and 0 bases respectively, with 7 bases between them. This CDR3 spans 14 amino acids. In DNA, the CDR3 is TGTGCCAGCAGTTTAAACAGTCTGAACACTGAAGCTTTCTTT. Translated, it gives CASSLNSLNTEAFF.

This clone was seen a few times. V gene TRBV5-5 combines with J gene TRBJ2-7, with D hard to call. Germline V lookup: CDR1 SGHKS, CDR2 YYEKEE (reference sequence). Trimming took off 4 bases at V and 1 base at J, with 12 bases between the two ends. The CDR3 length is 14 residues. The CDR3 DNA follows: TGTGCCAGCAGCCCGGTGGGCCGGTCCTACGAGCAGTACTTC. Its protein is CASSPVGRSYEQYF. The entire variable domain, with the rest obtained from reference TRBV5-5 and TRBJ2-7, is as follows: DAGVTQSPTHLIKTRGQQVTLRCSPISGHKSVSWYQQVLGQGPQFIFQYYEKEERGRGNFPDRFSARQFPNYSSELNVNALLLGDSALYLCASSPVGRSYEQYFGPGTRLTVT.

This chain joins TRBV15 and TRBJ2-7; perhaps TRBD1 as D (6 bases). The CDR3 is 13 amino acids. Germline-derived CDR1 and CDR2 are LNHNV and YYDKDF (reference sequence). V was pared by 0 bases and J by 9 bases, with 12 bases between. CDR3 sequence reads: CATSRDTQGLQYF. The CDR3 DNA follows: TGTGCCACCAGCAGAGATACACAGGGTCTGCAGTACTTC.

The V gene is TRBV6-5, the J gene TRBJ2-4; TRBD1 matches at 8 bases. This CDR3 region has 15 residues. V was pared by 6 bases and J by 7 bases, with 11 bases of the junction left unmatched. Germline V gives CDR1 MNHEY, CDR2 SVGAGI. CDR3 region: CASSDSGRQGNIQYF. The CDR3 DNA reads as TGTGCCAGCAGCGACTCAGGAAGACAGGGGAACATTCAGTACTTC.

The chain has TRBV19 and TRBJ2-7; 10 bases are a match to TRBD1. Germline CDR1 is LNHDA and CDR2 is SQIVND (reference sequence). Trimming took 3 bases from V and 2 from J; bases not matched to a gene: 10. The CDR3 loop spans 17 amino acids. The CDR3 spells CASSIQVGQGVPYEQYF. CDR3 DNA sequence: TGTGCCAGTAGTATCCAAGTAGGACAGGGGGTTCCCTACGAGCAGTACTTC.

The rearrangement uses TRBV14 and TRBJ1-4; TRBD1 aligns across 9 bases. CDR3 length: 16 amino acids. CDR1 and CDR2 from the germline V gene are SGHDN and FVKESK. Germline trimming cut 2 bases from V and 3 bases from J; bases unmatched to any gene: 4. CDR3 DNA sequence: TGTGCCAGCAGCCAAATGTGGACAGGGGCTAATGAAAAACTGTTTTTT. Its translation: CASSQMWTGANEKLFF.

The V gene is TRBV14, the J gene TRBJ1-6; D remains unclear. Looked up from germline, CDR1 is SGHDN and CDR2 is FVKESK. V lost 3 bases, J lost 9 bases, and 15 bases lay in between. This CDR3 has 15 amino acids. CDR3: CASSQDHPTISPLHF. The CDR3 DNA follows: TGTGCCAGCAGCCAGGATCACCCGACCATTTCACCCCTCCACTTT.

This chain uses TRBV27 with TRBJ2-5; unclear D gene. The CDR3 totals 16 residues. Looked up from germline, CDR1 is MNHEY and CDR2 is SMNVEV (reference sequence). The V end was cut by 1 base, the J end by 1 base, with 13 bases between. CDR3 loop: CASSLYALDVQETQYF. The CDR3 region has the DNA TGTGCCAGCAGTTTATACGCCCTGGACGTCCAAGAGACCCAGTACTTC.

This rearrangement joins TRBV7-2 to TRBJ2-5, with 9 bases lining up with TRBD1. V shed 4 bases and J 4 bases; nucleotides not matched to a gene: 1. Germline V gene sequence: CDR1 SGHTA, CDR2 FQGNSA. CDR3 length: 13 amino acids. The CDR3 nucleotides are TGTGCCAGCAGCTCGACAGGGGGAGAGACCCAGTACTTC. It is translated as CASSSTGGETQYF.

CDR3 sequence: CASSPGTESAAFF. The CDR3 region has the DNA TGCGCCAGCAGCCCCGGGACAGAATCAGCAGCTTTCTTT. This chain connects TRBV4-1 to TRBJ1-1; 7 nucleotides align to TRBD1. Germline CDR1 reads MGHRA; CDR2 reads YSYEKL. The ends lost 4 bases at V and 10 bases at J; junction bases unmatched: 9. CDR3 size: 13 residues.

The J gene is TRBJ2-1, the V gene TRBV7-2; TRBD2 matches 11 bases. Germline V CDR1 and CDR2: SGHTA, FQGNSA. J was trimmed by 0 bases and V by 9 bases; bases with no gene match: 1. The CDR3 has 14 residues. The CDR3, as DNA: TGTGCCAGTAGCGGGGGGGACTCCTACAATGAGCAGTTCTTC. This encodes CASSGGDSYNEQFF.

V usage is TRBV5-6 and J usage is TRBJ1-6, with unresolved D. Trimming took off 1 base at V and 6 bases at J, with 2 bases between the two ends. The CDR3 extends over 12 amino acids. CDR1 SGHDT and CDR2 YYEEEE come from the germline V gene. The CDR3: CASSLTNSPLHF. In DNA, the CDR3 is TGTGCCAGCAGCTTGACTAATTCACCCCTCCACTTT.